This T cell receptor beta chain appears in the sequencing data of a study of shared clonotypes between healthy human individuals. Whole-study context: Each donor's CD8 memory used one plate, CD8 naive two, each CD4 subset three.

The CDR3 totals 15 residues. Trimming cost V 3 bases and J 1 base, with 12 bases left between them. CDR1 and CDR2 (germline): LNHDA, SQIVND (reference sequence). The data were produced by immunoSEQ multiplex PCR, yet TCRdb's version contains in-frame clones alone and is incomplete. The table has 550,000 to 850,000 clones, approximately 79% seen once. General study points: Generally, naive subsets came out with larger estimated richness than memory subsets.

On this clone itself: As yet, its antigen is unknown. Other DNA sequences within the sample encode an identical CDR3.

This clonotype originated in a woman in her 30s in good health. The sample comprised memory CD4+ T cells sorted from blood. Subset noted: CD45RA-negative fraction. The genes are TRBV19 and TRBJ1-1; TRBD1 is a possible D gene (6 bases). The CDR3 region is CASSIAGGKNTEAFF. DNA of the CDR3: TGTGCCAGTAGTATCGCCGGGGGCAAGAACACTGAAGCTTTCTTT.